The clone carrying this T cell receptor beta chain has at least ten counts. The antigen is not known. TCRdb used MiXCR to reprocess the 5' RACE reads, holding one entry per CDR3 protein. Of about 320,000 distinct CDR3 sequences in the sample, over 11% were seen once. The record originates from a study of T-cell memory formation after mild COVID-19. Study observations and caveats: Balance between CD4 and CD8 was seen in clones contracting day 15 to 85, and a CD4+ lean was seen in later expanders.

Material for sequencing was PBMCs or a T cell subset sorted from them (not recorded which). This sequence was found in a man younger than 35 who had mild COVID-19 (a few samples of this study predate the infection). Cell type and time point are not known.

Here the CDR3 DNA reads TGTGCCACCAGTGACGACCAGGGGAATTCGTACGAGCAGTACGTC. It translates to CATSDDQGNSYEQYV. The gene calls are TRBV24-1 and TRBJ2-7; D possibly corresponds to TRBD1 (6 bases). CDR3 length: 15 amino acids. Trimming removed 4 bases at V and 4 bases at J, with 16 bases between. Per the germline V gene, CDR1 is KGHDR and CDR2 is SFDVKD.